The 3 T cell receptor beta chains below come from one sample, sequenced in a study of TET2 disruption in CD19-targeted CAR T cells. Described treatment: autologous CTL019 cells: CD19 CAR with 4-1BB and CD3 zeta domains. The table came from immunoSEQ multiplex PCR; TCRdb's copy has only in-frame clones and leaves some out. The table for this sample gives 25,000 to 30,000 clones. For these receptors, no antigen is known. The input for sequencing was CD8- CAR+ T cells sorted from cultured blood T cells, taken for CD19 CAR T cell therapy. Documented subset: CD8-negative CAR-positive T cells from the infusion product. These receptors were collected from an older man with chronic lymphocytic leukemia.

Worth noting for this clone: The read terminates 3 residues ahead of where the CDR3 ends, so the germline J gene completes it. The rearrangement uses TRBV7-3 and TRBJ1-5; 7 positions match TRBD1. The CDR3 loop spans 15 amino acids. Per germline, CDR1 SGHTA and CDR2 FQGTGA. Trimming cost V 0 bases and J 5 bases; bases outside gene matches: 4. The CDR3 spells CASSLTGTADQPQHF. CDR3 DNA (partial): TGTGCCAGCAGCTTAACGGGGACAGCAGATCAGCCC.

In regard to this clone: The CDR3 end falls 3 residues outside the read, so it is completed with the germline J gene. The genes are TRBV7-2 and TRBJ1-2, with a tentative D call TRBD1 (6 bases). Germline lookup yields CDR1 SGHTA and CDR2 FQGNSA. The CDR3 is made up of 14 amino acids. Partial CDR3 DNA: TGTGCCAGCAGCTTTACTCGGGGGGCCTACGAC. Amino acids: CASSFTRGAYD. The entire CDR3 protein reads CASSFTRGAYDYTF.

As regards this clone: The CDR3 is cut off 3 residues early in the read; its end comes from the germline J gene. V usage is TRBV28 and J usage is TRBJ1-5; D perhaps matches TRBD1 (6 bases). The CDR3 contains 15 residues. Germline V gene data show CDR1 as MDHEN and CDR2 as SYDVKM. Trimming took off 2 bases at V and 2 bases at J, with 10 bases between the two ends. CDR3: CASSLVQGGNQPQHF. CDR3 bases read: TGTGCCAGCAGTTTAGTACAGGGAGGCAATCAGCCC.